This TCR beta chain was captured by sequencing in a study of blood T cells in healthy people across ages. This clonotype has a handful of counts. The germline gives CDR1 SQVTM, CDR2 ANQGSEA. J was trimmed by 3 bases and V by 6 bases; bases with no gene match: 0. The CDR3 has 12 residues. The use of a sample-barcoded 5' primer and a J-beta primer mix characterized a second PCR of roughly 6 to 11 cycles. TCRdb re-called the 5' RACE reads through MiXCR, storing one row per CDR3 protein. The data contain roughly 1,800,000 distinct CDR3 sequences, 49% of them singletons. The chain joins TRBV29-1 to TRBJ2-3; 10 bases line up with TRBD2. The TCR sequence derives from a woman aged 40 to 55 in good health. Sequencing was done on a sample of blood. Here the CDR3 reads CSVLAGTDTQYF. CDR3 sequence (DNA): TGCAGCGTACTAGCGGGGACAGATACGCAGTATTTT.